Below, 28 T cell receptor beta chains from the same sample are listed, as sequenced in a study of cytomegalovirus exposure and HLA in healthy donors. The PCR ran on 60 Vbeta and 13 Jbeta primers. The method was immunoSEQ multiplex PCR; TCRdb's version includes in-frame clones alone and lacks a portion of them. The sample records some 200,000 clones, about 80% being singletons. The sequenced sample consisted of PBMCs. The source of these receptors is a man in his forties or fifties in good health and CMV-seronegative.

This chain joins TRBV5-4 and TRBJ2-1, with D perhaps TRBD2 (5 bases). CDR3 size: 13 residues. Germline CDR1 reads SGHNT; CDR2 reads YYREEE (reference sequence). The V and J ends lost 4 bases and 7 bases respectively, with 12 bases between them. In DNA form, the CDR3 reads TGTGCCAGCAGCGCTGGACTTGCAAATGAGCAGTTCTTC. This sequence encodes CASSAGLANEQFF.

This sequence joins TRBV5-8 and TRBJ1-2; D remains ambiguous. The V gene lost 4 bases and the J gene lost 8 bases, with 12 bases spanning the gap. CDR3 length: 12 residues. In germline, CDR1 is SGHTS, CDR2 YDEGEE. The CDR3 DNA sequence: TGTGCCAGCAGCAAGAGGACGGGGGGCTACACCTTC. It is translated as CASSKRTGGYTF.

This clone has a handful of counts. The chain employs TRBV19 and TRBJ1-6; 7 bases align to TRBD1. This CDR3 region has 13 residues. V lost 10 bases and J lost 6; bases outside the gene matches: 6. CDR1 LNHDA and CDR2 SQIVND come from the germline V gene (reference sequence). The CDR3 DNA is TGTGCCACCCGGGACAGTCTTAATTCACCCCTCCACTTT. Translated, it gives CATRDSLNSPLHF. The full variable domain, its missing parts supplied by reference TRBV19 and TRBJ1-6, is DGGITQSPKYLFRKEGQNVTLSCEQNLNHDAMYWYRQDPGQGLRLIYYSQIVNDFQKGDIAEGYSVSREKKESFPLTVTSAQKNPTAFYLCATRDSLNSPLHFGNGTRLTVT.

V usage is TRBV27 and J usage is TRBJ1-5; D is unclear. CDR3 length: 15 residues. Germline CDR1 reads MNHEY; CDR2 reads SMNVEV (reference sequence). V was cut by 6 bases and J by 2 bases, with 14 bases left in between. CDR3 nucleotides: TGTGCCAGCAGCTTCGGGGTCGGCGGCAATCAGCCCCAGCATTTT. It yields the protein CASSFGVGGNQPQHF.

The rearrangement joins TRBV27 to TRBJ2-5; tentatively, D is TRBD1 (5 bases). V lost 7 bases, J lost 0 bases, and 9 bases lay in between. From germline, CDR1 is MNHEY and CDR2 SMNVEV (reference sequence). CDR3 length: 13 amino acids. The CDR3 bases are TGTGCCAGCAAACAGGCGAACCAAGAGACCCAGTACTTC. This sequence encodes CASKQANQETQYF.

The chain links TRBV27 to TRBJ1-5, with a weak D call TRBD1 (5 bases). The V end lost 3 bases, the J end lost 5 bases, and 11 bases lay between the germline ends. CDR1 is MNHEY, CDR2 SMNVEV, per germline (reference sequence). This CDR3 region has 14 residues. Written as DNA, the CDR3 is TGTGCCAGCAGTTTCAAGGGGCTTTATCAGCCCCAGCATTTT. It translates to CASSFKGLYQPQHF.

V is TRBV10-1 and J is TRBJ2-3; 9 bases fit TRBD1. The V segment lost 4 bases and the J segment 6 bases; nucleotides outside the gene matches: 11. The germline gives CDR1 WNHNN, CDR2 SYGVQD (reference sequence). The CDR3 loop spans 16 amino acids. CDR3 protein: CASSGQPGQGLDTQYF. DNA of the CDR3: TGCGCCAGCAGTGGGCAACCGGGACAGGGTTTGGATACGCAGTATTTT.

The gene calls are TRBV30 and TRBJ1-5, with 7 bases identical to TRBD1. This CDR3 is built from 13 residues. Germline loops: CDR1 GTSNPN, CDR2 SVGIG (reference sequence). V was clipped by 1 base and J by 5 bases; unmatched bases: 2. The CDR3 region has the DNA TGTGCCTGGAGTGGGACAGGCCATCAGCCCCAGCATTTT. It specifies CAWSGTGHQPQHF.

This clone was recorded once. The V and J genes are TRBV7-9 and TRBJ1-4; possible D gene TRBD1, 5 bases. Trimming took off 5 bases at V and 4 bases at J, with 14 bases between the two ends. The CDR3 is made up of 15 amino acids. The germline V gene has CDR1 SEHNR and CDR2 FQNEAQ (reference sequence). The CDR3 bases are TGTGCCAGCAGCCCAACCCGGGGGAGTAATGAAAAACTGTTTTTT. This encodes CASSPTRGSNEKLFF.

The chain recombines TRBV6-5 with TRBJ2-5; D might be TRBD2 (6 bases). The CDR3 contains 15 residues. The germline V gene has CDR1 MNHEY and CDR2 SVGAGI. Trimming removed 2 bases at V and 5 bases at J, with 15 bases between. The CDR3 loop is CASSYDTRGYETQYF. DNA for the CDR3: TGTGCCAGCAGTTACGATACGCGGGGTTACGAGACCCAGTACTTC.

The chain uses TRBV28 and TRBJ1-2, with D uncertain. V lost 5 bases to trimming and J lost 7 bases, with 14 bases between them. Germline V CDR1 and CDR2: MDHEN, SYDVKM. CDR3 length equals 13 residues. CDR3 in amino acids: CASSTQIIPGYTF. For the CDR3, the DNA is TGTGCCAGCAGTACCCAGATTATACCTGGCTACACCTTC.

The chain carries TRBV7-9 and TRBJ1-5; the match to TRBD1 covers 9 bases. The CDR3 totals 14 residues. V trimming: 5 bases; J trimming: 8 bases; junction bases outside the gene matches: 7. Germline CDR1 and CDR2: SEHNR and FQNEAQ (reference sequence). This CDR3 reads CASSVGTGTEPQHF. Written as DNA, the CDR3 is TGTGCCAGCAGCGTTGGGACAGGGACAGAGCCCCAGCATTTT.

V and J are TRBV18 and TRBJ2-5; 8 positions agree with TRBD2. V trimming: 6 bases; J trimming: 4 bases; junction bases outside the gene matches: 4. Germline V gives CDR1 KGHSH, CDR2 LQKENI. The CDR3 consists of 13 residues. CDR3 region: CASSTGGGETQYF. In nucleotides, the CDR3 is TGTGCCAGCTCGACCGGGGGGGGAGAGACCCAGTACTTC.

This chain links TRBV19 with TRBJ1-5, with 8 nucleotides matching TRBD1. Trimming at V came to 7 bases and at J to 11 bases, leaving 13 bases not matched to a gene. This CDR3 comprises 14 residues. The V gene's germline CDR1 is LNHDA and CDR2 SQIVND (reference sequence). The CDR3 sequence is CASIGVGQGRAQHF. The CDR3 region has the DNA TGTGCCAGTATCGGGGTAGGACAGGGTCGGGCCCAGCATTTT.

V gene TRBV19 combines with J gene TRBJ1-5; 7 nucleotides match TRBD1. V trimming: 4 bases; J trimming: 4 bases; junction bases outside the gene matches: 4. Per germline, CDR1 LNHDA and CDR2 SQIVND (reference sequence). The CDR3 has 14 amino acids. The CDR3 bases are TGTGCCAGTAGTACACCAGGGGGAAATCAGCCCCAGCATTTT. This encodes CASSTPGGNQPQHF.

The chain couples TRBV21-1 to TRBJ2-4; TRBD2, the table's D call, was not compared with the DNA. TRBV21-1 is reported as a pseudogene. The CDR3 has 17 amino acids. CDR3 residues: CASHRPAGLAGRDIQYF. For the CDR3, the DNA is TGTGCCAGCCACCGTCCCGCGGGACTAGCGGGGCGCGACATTCAGTACTTC.

The chain joins TRBV10-3 to TRBJ2-1; TRBD2 matches 13 bases. Germline CDR1 ENHRY, CDR2 SYGVKD. Trimming removed 0 bases from V and 8 bases from J; junction bases left unmatched: 1. This CDR3 comprises 15 residues. The CDR3 loop is CAISESLAGGDEQFF. The CDR3 DNA reads TGTGCCATCAGTGAGTCACTAGCGGGAGGGGATGAGCAGTTCTTC.

In the case of this clone: Other DNA sequences within the sample encode an identical CDR3. The chain has TRBV18 and TRBJ1-1, with 10 bases lining up with TRBD1. The CDR3 spans 14 residues. Germline loops: CDR1 KGHSH, CDR2 LQKENI. V was clipped by 3 bases and J by 5 bases; unmatched bases: 3. The CDR3 spells CASSPTGGRTEAFF. In DNA, the CDR3 is TGTGCCAGCTCACCGACAGGGGGCCGGACTGAAGCTTTCTTT. Based on the CDR3 plus reference TRBV18 and TRBJ1-1, the full variable domain is NAGVMQNPRHLVRRRGQEARLRCSPMKGHSHVYWYRQLPEEGLKFMVYLQKENIIDESGMPKERFSAEFPKEGPSILRIQQVVRGDSAAYFCASSPTGGRTEAFFGQGTRLTVV.

The rearrangement joins TRBV7-7 to TRBJ2-5; D is perhaps TRBD1 (5 bases). Between the trimmed V and J ends, which lost 1 base and 5 bases, there was a span of 14 bases. The CDR3 sequence is 15 residues long. Germline lookup yields CDR1 SSHAT and CDR2 FNYEAQ (reference sequence). The CDR3 sequence is CASSLDTGKGETQYF. Here the CDR3 DNA reads TGTGCCAGCAGCTTAGATACAGGCAAAGGGGAGACCCAGTACTTC. The entire variable domain, with the rest obtained from reference TRBV7-7 and TRBJ2-5, is as follows: GAGVSQSPRYKVTKRGQDVTLRCDPISSHATLYWYQQALGQGPEFLTYFNYEAQPDKSGLPSDRFSAERPEGSISTLTIQRTEQRDSAMYRCASSLDTGKGETQYFGPGTRLLVL.

The V gene is TRBV27, the J gene TRBJ2-1; the match to TRBD2 covers 7 bases. The CDR3 spans 15 residues. Germline CDR1 is MNHEY and CDR2 is SMNVEV (reference sequence). V lost 2 bases and J lost 4; bases outside the gene matches: 5. The CDR3 reads CASSLAGDRYNEQFF. In nucleotides, the CDR3 is TGTGCCAGCAGTTTAGCGGGAGATAGGTACAATGAGCAGTTCTTC.

V gene TRBV7-9 combines with J gene TRBJ1-2; unclear D gene. The CDR3 totals 12 residues. Germline V lookup: CDR1 SEHNR, CDR2 FQNEAQ (reference sequence). V was clipped by 2 bases and J by 5 bases, with 6 bases between them. The chain's CDR3 is CASSLNPYGYTF. Written as DNA, the CDR3 is TGTGCCAGCAGCTTAAATCCATATGGCTACACCTTC.

The rearrangement joins TRBV2 to TRBJ1-2; TRBD1 agrees at 10 bases. This CDR3 region has 14 residues. Germline CDR1 reads SNHLY; CDR2 reads FYNNEI. V shed 4 bases, J shed 3 bases, and the junction held 2 bases outside the gene matches. As DNA, the CDR3 is TGTGCCAGCAGTGGACAGGGGGCATACTATGGCTACACCTTC. Translating gives CASSGQGAYYGYTF.

On this clone: One end of the junction is discordant with germline, which a read error may explain. The genes are TRBV7-9 and TRBJ1-1; TRBD1 matches at 7 bases. CDR1 and CDR2 from the germline V gene are SEHNR and FQNEAQ (reference sequence). This CDR3 has 14 residues. The CDR3 DNA sequence: TGTTCCAGCAGCCTAAGACAGGGCGGCACTGAAGCTTTCTTT. This translates into CSSSLRQGGTEAFF.

In nucleotides, the CDR3 is TGTGCCAGCAGCCTACAGACAGGGATTGAAAAACTGTTTTTT. It translates to CASSLQTGIEKLFF. This rearrangement joins TRBV5-6 to TRBJ1-4, with TRBD1 matching over 7 bases. V trimming: 4 bases; J trimming: 7 bases; junction bases outside the gene matches: 7. The CDR3 totals 14 residues. CDR1 and CDR2 from the germline V gene are SGHDT and YYEEEE.

V and J are TRBV27 and TRBJ2-1, with 8 bases matching TRBD2. This CDR3 spans 15 amino acids. With V trimmed by 7 bases and J by 5 bases, 10 bases remained unmatched. Per the germline V gene, CDR1 is MNHEY and CDR2 is SMNVEV (reference sequence). Written as DNA, the CDR3 is TGTGCCAGCACCCCGGGGGCGGGAGGCCACAATGAGCAGTTCTTC. Its protein is CASTPGAGGHNEQFF.

This sequence joins TRBV6-1 and TRBJ1-5; 9 nucleotides agree with TRBD1. CDR3 length: 14 residues. The germline gives CDR1 MNHNS, CDR2 SASEGT. J was trimmed by 6 bases and V by 5 bases; bases with no gene match: 5. This CDR3 reads CASSPQGAGQPQHF. The DNA for the CDR3 is TGTGCCAGCAGTCCACAGGGGGCGGGTCAGCCCCAGCATTTT.

This rearrangement joins TRBV6-4 to TRBJ2-1, with 8 bases identical to TRBD1. Germline V gene sequence: CDR1 MRHNA, CDR2 SNTAGT. V shed 6 bases and J 7 bases; nucleotides not matched to a gene: 8. This CDR3 spans 14 amino acids. The CDR3 protein is CASSEQGAGNEQFF. CDR3 coding DNA: TGTGCCAGCAGCGAGCAGGGGGCTGGGAATGAGCAGTTCTTC.

The rearrangement links TRBV28 to TRBJ2-7, with 9 bases fitting TRBD1. The CDR3 consists of 16 residues. J was trimmed by 1 base and V by 4 bases; bases with no gene match: 8. Germline V gene data show CDR1 as MDHEN and CDR2 as SYDVKM. The CDR3 loop reads CASSWGDRAISYEQYF. CDR3 sequence (DNA): TGTGCCAGCAGTTGGGGGGACAGGGCCATATCCTACGAGCAGTACTTC. Variable domain in full (rest from reference TRBV28 and TRBJ2-7): DVKVTQSSRYLVKRTGEKVFLECVQDMDHENMFWYRQDPGLGLRLIYFSYDVKMKEKGDIPEGYSVSREKKERFSLILESASTNQTSMYLCASSWGDRAISYEQYFGPGTRLTVT.